The clone carrying this T cell receptor (beta chain) has more than one count but fewer than ten. Its antigen is not known. The source of the sample is a study of blood T cells in healthy people across ages. It was with a sample-barcoded 5' primer and a J-beta primer mix that a second PCR of roughly 7 to 12 cycles was run. TCRdb passed the 5' RACE reads through MiXCR, listing each CDR3 protein once. The profile shows 650,000 to 800,000 distinct CDR3 sequences, more than 40% of them singletons. CDR1 and CDR2 from the germline V gene are MDHEN and SYDVKM. V was trimmed by 3 bases and J by 4 bases, leaving 16 bases between them. There are 16 residues in the CDR3. Study-level results: The recorded TCR beta diversity per million T cells decreased in a roughly linear manner with age.

The genes are TRBV28 and TRBJ2-1; D unresolved. The sequence came from a man in his sixties in good health. Sample: blood. The DNA for the CDR3 is TGTGCCAGCAGTTTTTTGGACCCCTCCTTATACAATGAGCAGTTCTTC. This translates into CASSFLDPSLYNEQFF. The entire variable domain, with the rest obtained from reference TRBV28 and TRBJ2-1, is as follows: DVKVTQSSRYLVKRTGEKVFLECVQDMDHENMFWYRQDPGLGLRLIYFSYDVKMKEKGDIPEGYSVSREKKERFSLILESASTNQTSMYLCASSFLDPSLYNEQFFGPGTRLTVL.